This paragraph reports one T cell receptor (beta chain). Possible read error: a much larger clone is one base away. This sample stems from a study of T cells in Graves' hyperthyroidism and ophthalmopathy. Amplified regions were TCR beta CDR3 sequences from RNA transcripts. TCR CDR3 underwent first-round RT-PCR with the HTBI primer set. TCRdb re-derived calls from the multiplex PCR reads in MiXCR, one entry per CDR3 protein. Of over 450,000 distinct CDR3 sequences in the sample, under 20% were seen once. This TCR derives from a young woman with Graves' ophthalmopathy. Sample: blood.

The CDR3 loop is CASSPGQGKNEQFF. The CDR3, as DNA: TGTGCCAGCAGCCCGGGACAGGGGAAGAATGAGCAGTTCTTC. This chain joins TRBV9 and TRBJ2-1; TRBD1 matches at 10 bases. CDR1 is SGDLS and CDR2 is YYNGEE in the germline V gene. Losses at the gene ends were 4 bases for V and 7 bases for J; bases not matched to a gene: 5. This CDR3 region has 14 residues.